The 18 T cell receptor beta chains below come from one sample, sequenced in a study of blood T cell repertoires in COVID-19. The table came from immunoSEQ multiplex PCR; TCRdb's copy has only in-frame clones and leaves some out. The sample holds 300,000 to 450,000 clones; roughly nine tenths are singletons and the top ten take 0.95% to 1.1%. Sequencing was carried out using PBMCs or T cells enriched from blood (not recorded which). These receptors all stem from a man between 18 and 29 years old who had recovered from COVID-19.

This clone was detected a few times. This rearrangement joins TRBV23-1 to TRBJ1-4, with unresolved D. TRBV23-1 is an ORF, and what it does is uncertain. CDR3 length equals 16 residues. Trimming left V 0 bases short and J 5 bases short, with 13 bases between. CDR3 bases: TGCGCCAGCAGTCAATCGAGGAGGTGGAGGAATGAAAAACTGTTTTTT. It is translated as CASSQSRRWRNEKLFF.

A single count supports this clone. As DNA, the CDR3 is TGTGCCAGCAAGGTCCGGGGGGATTCCTACGAGCAGTACTTC. This gives the protein CASKVRGDSYEQYF. This chain links TRBV6-5 with TRBJ2-7; 7 bases are shared with TRBD2. Germline CDR1 and CDR2: MNHEY and SVGAGI. The CDR3 has 14 amino acids. The junction had 7 bases not matched to a gene; V was cut back by 7 bases and J by 1 base.

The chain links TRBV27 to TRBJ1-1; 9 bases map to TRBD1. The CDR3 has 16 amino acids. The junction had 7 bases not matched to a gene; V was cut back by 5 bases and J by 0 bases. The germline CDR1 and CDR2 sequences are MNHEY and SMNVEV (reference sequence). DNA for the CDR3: TGTGCCAGCAGTAGGGACAGGGACCGTATGAACACTGAAGCTTTCTTT. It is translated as CASSRDRDRMNTEAFF.

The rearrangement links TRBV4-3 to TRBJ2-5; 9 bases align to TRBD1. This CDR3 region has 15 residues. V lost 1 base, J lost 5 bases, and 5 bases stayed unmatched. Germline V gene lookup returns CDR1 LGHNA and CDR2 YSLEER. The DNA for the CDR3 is TGCGCCAGCAGCCAAGGAAACAGGGGGCTGGAGACCCAGTACTTC. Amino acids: CASSQGNRGLETQYF.

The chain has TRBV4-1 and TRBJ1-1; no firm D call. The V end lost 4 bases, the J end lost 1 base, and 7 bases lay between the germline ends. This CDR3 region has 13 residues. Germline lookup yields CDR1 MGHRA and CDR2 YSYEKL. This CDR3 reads CASSPAENTEAFF. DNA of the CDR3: TGCGCCAGCAGCCCCGCGGAGAACACTGAAGCTTTCTTT.

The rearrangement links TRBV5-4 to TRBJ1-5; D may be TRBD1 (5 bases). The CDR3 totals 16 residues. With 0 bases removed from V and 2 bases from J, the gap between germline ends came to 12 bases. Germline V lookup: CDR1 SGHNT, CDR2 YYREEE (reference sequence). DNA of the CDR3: TGTGCCAGCAGCTTGGATCAGGGCGTCGGCAATCAGCCCCAGCATTTT. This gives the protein CASSLDQGVGNQPQHF.

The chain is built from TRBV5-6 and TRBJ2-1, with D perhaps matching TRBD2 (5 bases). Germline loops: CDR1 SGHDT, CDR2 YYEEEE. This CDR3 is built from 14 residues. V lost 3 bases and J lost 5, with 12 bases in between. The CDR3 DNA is TGTGCCAGCAGCTCCCTCGGACTCAACAATGAGCAGTTCTTC. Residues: CASSSLGLNNEQFF. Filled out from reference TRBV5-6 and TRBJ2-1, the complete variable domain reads DAGVTQSPTHLIKTRGQQVTLRCSPKSGHDTVSWYQQALGQGPQFIFQYYEEEERQRGNFPDRFSGHQFPNYSSELNVNALLLGDSALYLCASSSLGLNNEQFFGPGTRLTVL.

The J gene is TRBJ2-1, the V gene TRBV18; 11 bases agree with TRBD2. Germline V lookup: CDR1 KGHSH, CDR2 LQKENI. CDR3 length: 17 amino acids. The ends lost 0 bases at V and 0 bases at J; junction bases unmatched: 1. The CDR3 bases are TGTGCCAGCTCACCACCGGGACTAGCGGTCTCCTACAATGAGCAGTTCTTC. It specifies CASSPPGLAVSYNEQFF.

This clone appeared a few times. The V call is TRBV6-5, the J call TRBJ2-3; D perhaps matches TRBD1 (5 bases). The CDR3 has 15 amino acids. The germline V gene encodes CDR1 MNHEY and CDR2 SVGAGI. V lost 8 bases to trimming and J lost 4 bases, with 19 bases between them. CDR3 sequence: CASSVSLGAADTQYF. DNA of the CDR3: TGTGCCAGCTCAGTAAGCTTAGGGGCGGCAGATACGCAGTATTTT.

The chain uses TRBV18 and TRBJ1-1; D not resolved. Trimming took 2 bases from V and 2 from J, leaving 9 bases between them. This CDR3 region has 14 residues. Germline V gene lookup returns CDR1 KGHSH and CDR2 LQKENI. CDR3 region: CASSPWQENTEAFF. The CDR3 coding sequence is TGTGCCAGCTCACCATGGCAGGAAAACACTGAAGCTTTCTTT.

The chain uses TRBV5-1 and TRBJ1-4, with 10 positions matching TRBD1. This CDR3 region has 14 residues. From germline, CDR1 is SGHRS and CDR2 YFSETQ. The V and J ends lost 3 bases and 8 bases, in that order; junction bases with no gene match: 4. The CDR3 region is CASSYGTGAEKLFF. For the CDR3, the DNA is TGCGCCAGCAGCTATGGGACAGGGGCCGAAAAACTGTTTTTT.

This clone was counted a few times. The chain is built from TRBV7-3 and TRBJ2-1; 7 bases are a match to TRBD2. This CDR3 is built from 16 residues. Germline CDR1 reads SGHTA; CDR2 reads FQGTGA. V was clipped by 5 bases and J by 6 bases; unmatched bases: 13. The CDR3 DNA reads TGTGCCAGCAGCGCCACCGGGACTACAAGCCGCAATGAGCAGTTCTTC. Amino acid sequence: CASSATGTTSRNEQFF.

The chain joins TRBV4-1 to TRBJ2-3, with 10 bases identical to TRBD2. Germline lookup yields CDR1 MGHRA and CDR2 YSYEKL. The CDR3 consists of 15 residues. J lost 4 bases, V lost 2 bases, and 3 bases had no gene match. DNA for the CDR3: TGCGCCAGCAGCCAATCTAGCGGGAGTTCAGATACGCAGTATTTT. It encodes CASSQSSGSSDTQYF.

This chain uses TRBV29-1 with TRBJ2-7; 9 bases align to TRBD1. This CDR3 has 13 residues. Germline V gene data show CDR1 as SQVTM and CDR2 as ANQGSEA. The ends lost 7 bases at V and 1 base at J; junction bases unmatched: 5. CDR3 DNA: TGCAGCGCCTCGACAGGGGGGTCCTACGAGCAGTACTTC. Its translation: CSASTGGSYEQYF.

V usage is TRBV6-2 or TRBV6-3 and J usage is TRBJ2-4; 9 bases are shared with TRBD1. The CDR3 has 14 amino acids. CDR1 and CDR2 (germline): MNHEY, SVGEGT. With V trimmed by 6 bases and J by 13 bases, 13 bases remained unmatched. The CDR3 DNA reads TGTGCCAGCAGCCCCGGGACAGGGTACAATTTGCAGTACTTC. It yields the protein CASSPGTGYNLQYF.

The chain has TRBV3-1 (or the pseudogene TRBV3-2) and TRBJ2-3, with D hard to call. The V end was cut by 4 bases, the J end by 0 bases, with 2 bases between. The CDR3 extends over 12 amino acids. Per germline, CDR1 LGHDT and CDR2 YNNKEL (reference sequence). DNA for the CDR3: TGTGCCAGCAGCCTAAGCACAGATACGCAGTATTTT. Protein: CASSLSTDTQYF.

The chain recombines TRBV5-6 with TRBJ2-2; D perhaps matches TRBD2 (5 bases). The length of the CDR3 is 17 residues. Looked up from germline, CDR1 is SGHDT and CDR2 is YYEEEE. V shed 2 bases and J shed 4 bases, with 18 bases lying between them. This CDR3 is CASSLFGGPAITGELFF. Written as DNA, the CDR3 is TGTGCCAGCAGCTTATTTGGAGGTCCCGCGATCACCGGGGAGCTGTTTTTT.

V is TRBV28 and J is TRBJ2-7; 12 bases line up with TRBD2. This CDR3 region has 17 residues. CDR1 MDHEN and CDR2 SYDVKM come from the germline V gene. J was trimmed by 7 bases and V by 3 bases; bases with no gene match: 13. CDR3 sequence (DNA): TGTGCCAGCAGTTTGGGCCAAGGACTAGCGGGATCGGGGGAGCAGTACTTC. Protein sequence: CASSLGQGLAGSGEQYF.